This T cell receptor beta chain emerged from a study of blood T cell repertoires in COVID-19 (TCRdb year 2020). Study-level background: Collaborator samples came from the United States, Italy and Spain and covered acute and convalescent phases of COVID-19. Where available, HLA class I and class II types were taken from metadata supplied by the sample provider and were not determined by assay-based typing. The samples were drawn from two sources: the first 160 participants of the ongoing ImmuneRACE study, and 1,200 or so subjects contributed by 6 global collaborators. The dataset comprised deeply sampled blood TCRbeta repertoires from subjects exposed to, actively infected with, or recovered from COVID-19. The repertoires were released in a freely available public database intended as a resource for research on the immune response to SARS-CoV-2. The sample metadata nearly always contained a de-identified subject ID, COVID-19 status, age in years and sex. The material from the prospective study consisted of cDNA or gDNA derived from T cells, B-cell-depleted T cells, or PBMCs.

TCRbeta CDR3 regions were amplified from genomic DNA using the immunoSEQ Assay, a bias-controlled multiplex PCR. On the authors' methods: The number of nucleated cells in each sample was estimated by amplification of reference gene primers within the assay. To quantify the absolute abundance of each unique TCRbeta CDR3 rearrangement, sequence reads were collapsed and filtered. For each sample, productive Simpson clonality was calculated by taking the square root of Simpson's diversity index across productive rearrangements. TCRdb's version of the immuneACCESS table is confined to in-frame rearrangements and falls short of the full clone set. An unresolved V gene accounts for under half of the shortfall where checked; the remainder is of unknown origin. V and J calls and clone size come straight from that table; D and trimming were deduced from the DNA. The sample table shows about 130,000 clones, and approximately 88% are seen once. Of the sample, about 9.3% falls within the top ten clones.

The CDR3, from cysteine to phenylalanine, totals 16 residues. Here the CDR3 DNA is all that survives: 48 bases in frame from base 1. V trim: 5 bases; J trim: 8 bases; unmatched bases: 15. CDR1 is given as SEHNR and CDR2 as FQNEAQ, both from the germline V gene (reference sequence). The paper's findings and limits, for the study overall: The quantity of clinical and demographic metadata differed by source and by participant and was supplied without curation.

A remark on this clone: Which antigen it targets is not known. No clone much larger than this one lies a single base away; base qualities are absent.

Whole blood was collected in K2EDTA tubes by collaborating institutions according to the institutions' own protocols. For TCRbeta analysis, collaborators shipped samples in one of three forms: frozen whole blood, isolated PBMCs, or DNA extracted from either of those sample types. The TCR originated in a man aged 50 to 60 with acute or convalescent COVID-19. The chain joins TRBV7-9 to TRBJ2-1; 7 middle bases align to TRBD2. Sequenced material: peripheral blood. CDR3 loop: CASSRLAPTRSDEQFF. The nucleotides read TGTGCCAGCAGCCGACTAGCACCCACACGTTCGGATGAGCAGTTCTTC.